This entry lists 2 T cell receptor beta chains sequenced from one sample in a study of Ad26.COV2.S vaccination and SARS-CoV-2 variants. The data were produced by immunoSEQ multiplex PCR, yet TCRdb's version contains in-frame clones alone and is incomplete. The repertoire consists of approximately 410,000 clones, with 92% occurring once and the leading ten covering more than 1.5%. Treatment given: some 20 received Ad26.COV2.S at low or high dose, single or two shots; roughly five received placebo; per-sample allocation not given. Following the first vaccine or placebo injection, samples were taken on day 63. Sequencing was performed on peripheral blood, taken in a trial of Ad26.COV2.S vaccine versus placebo. The receptors were gathered from a person aged 18-60 years who received the Ad26.COV2.S COVID-19 vaccine or a placebo.

The V gene is TRBV19, the J gene TRBJ2-7, with D maybe TRBD2 (5 bases). The CDR3 spans 13 residues. V was cut by 4 bases and J by 5 bases, with 12 bases left in between. Germline values: CDR1 LNHDA, CDR2 SQIVND (reference sequence). The CDR3 here is CASSNAAGNEQYF. The CDR3, as DNA: TGTGCCAGTAGTAACGCGGCCGGGAACGAGCAGTACTTC.

The chain combines TRBV5-6 with TRBJ2-7, with D perhaps matching TRBD1 or TRBD2 (5 bases each). The CDR3 is 13 residues long. Trimming took 3 bases from V and 4 from J, leaving 11 bases between them. Germline V lookup: CDR1 SGHDT, CDR2 YYEEEE. Here the CDR3 reads CASSWDLNYEQYF. The CDR3, as DNA: TGTGCCAGCAGCTGGGACCTTAATTACGAGCAGTACTTC. The full variable domain, its missing parts supplied by reference TRBV5-6 and TRBJ2-7, is DAGVTQSPTHLIKTRGQQVTLRCSPKSGHDTVSWYQQALGQGPQFIFQYYEEEERQRGNFPDRFSGHQFPNYSSELNVNALLLGDSALYLCASSWDLNYEQYFGPGTRLTVT.